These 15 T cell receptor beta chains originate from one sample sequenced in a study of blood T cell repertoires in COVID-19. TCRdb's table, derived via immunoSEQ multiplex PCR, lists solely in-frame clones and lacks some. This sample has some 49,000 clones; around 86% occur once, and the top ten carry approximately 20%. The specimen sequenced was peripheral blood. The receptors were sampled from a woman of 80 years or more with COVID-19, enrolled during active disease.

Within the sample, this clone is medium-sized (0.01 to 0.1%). The CDR3: CASSESGQGIINYEQYF. The CDR3 coding sequence is TGCGCCAGCAGTGAGTCGGGACAGGGGATAATTAACTACGAGCAGTACTTC. The chain couples TRBV10-1 to TRBJ2-7; TRBD1 matches 10 bases. In germline, CDR1 is WNHNN, CDR2 SYGVQD (reference sequence). The CDR3 sequence is 17 residues long. V was pared by 0 bases and J by 3 bases, with 8 bases of the junction left unmatched.

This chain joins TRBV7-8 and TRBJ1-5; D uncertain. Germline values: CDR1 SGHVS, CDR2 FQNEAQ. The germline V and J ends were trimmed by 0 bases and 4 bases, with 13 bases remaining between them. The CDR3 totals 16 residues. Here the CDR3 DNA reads TGTGCCAGCAGCTTAGCTGACGCTCGGGATAATCAGCCCCAGCATTTT. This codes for CASSLADARDNQPQHF.

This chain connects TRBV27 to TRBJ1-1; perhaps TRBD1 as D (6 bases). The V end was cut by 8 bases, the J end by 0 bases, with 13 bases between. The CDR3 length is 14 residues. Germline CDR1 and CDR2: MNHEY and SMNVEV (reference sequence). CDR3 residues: CASGRGGMNTEAFF. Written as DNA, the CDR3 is TGTGCCAGCGGAAGGGGGGGGATGAACACTGAAGCTTTCTTT.

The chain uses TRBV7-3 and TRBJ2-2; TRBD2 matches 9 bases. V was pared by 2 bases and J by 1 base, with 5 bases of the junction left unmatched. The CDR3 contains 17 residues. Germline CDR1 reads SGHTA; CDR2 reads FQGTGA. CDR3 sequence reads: CASSLVAGGMNTGELFF. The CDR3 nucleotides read TGTGCCAGCAGCTTAGTCGCGGGAGGGATGAACACCGGGGAGCTGTTTTTT.

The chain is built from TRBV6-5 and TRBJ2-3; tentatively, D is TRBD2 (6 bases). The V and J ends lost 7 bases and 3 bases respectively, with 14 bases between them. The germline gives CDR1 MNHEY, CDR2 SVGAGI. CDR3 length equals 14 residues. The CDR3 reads CASTAGRFTDTQYF. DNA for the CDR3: TGTGCCAGCACGGCCGGGAGATTTACAGATACGCAGTATTTT.

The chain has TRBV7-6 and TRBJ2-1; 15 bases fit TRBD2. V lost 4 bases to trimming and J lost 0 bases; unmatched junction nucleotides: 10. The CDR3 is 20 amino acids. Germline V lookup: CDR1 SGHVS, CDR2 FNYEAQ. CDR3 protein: CASSWEGLAGGRSSYNEQFF. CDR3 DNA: TGTGCCAGCAGCTGGGAAGGACTAGCGGGAGGGAGGAGCTCCTACAATGAGCAGTTCTTC.

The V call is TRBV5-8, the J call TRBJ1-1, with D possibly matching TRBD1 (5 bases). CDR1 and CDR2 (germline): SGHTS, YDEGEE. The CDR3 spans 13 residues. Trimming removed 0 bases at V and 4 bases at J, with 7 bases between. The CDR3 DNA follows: TGTGCCAGCAGCTTGGGGGGCGGCACTGAAGCTTTCTTT. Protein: CASSLGGGTEAFF.

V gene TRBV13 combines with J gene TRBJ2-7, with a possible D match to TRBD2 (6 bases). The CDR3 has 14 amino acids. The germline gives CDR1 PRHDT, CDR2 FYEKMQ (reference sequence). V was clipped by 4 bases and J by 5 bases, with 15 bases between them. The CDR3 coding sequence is TGTGCCAGCAGCTCGACTAGAGGGACTGACGAGCAGTACTTC. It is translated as CASSSTRGTDEQYF.

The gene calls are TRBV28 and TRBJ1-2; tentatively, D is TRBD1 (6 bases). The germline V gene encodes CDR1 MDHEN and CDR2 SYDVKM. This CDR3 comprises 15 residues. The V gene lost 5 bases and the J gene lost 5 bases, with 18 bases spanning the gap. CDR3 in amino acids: CASSGRGGPSYGYTF. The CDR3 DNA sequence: TGTGCCAGCAGTGGAAGGGGGGGCCCATCTTATGGCTACACCTTC.

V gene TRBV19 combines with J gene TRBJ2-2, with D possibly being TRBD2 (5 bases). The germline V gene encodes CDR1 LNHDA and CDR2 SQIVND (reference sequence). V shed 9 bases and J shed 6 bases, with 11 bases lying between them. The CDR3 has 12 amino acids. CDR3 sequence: CASPGSAGELFF. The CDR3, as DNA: TGTGCCAGCCCGGGGTCGGCCGGGGAGCTGTTTTTT.

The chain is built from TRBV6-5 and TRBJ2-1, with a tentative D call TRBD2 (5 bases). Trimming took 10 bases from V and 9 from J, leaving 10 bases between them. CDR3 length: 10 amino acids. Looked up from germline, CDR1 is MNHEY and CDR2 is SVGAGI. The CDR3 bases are TGTGCCACTAGCTTGGGTGAGCAGTTCTTC. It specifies CATSLGEQFF.

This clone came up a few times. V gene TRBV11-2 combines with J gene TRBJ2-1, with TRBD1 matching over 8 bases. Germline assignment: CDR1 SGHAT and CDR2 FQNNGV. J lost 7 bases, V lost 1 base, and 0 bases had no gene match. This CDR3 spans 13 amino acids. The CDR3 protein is CASSLGTGNEQFF. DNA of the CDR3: TGTGCCAGCAGCTTAGGGACAGGGAATGAGCAGTTCTTC. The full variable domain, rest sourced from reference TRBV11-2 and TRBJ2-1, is EAGVAQSPRYKIIEKRQSVAFWCNPISGHATLYWYQQILGQGPKLLIQFQNNGVVDDSQLPKDRFSAERLKGVDSTLKIQPAKLEDSAVYLCASSLGTGNEQFFGPGTRLTVL.

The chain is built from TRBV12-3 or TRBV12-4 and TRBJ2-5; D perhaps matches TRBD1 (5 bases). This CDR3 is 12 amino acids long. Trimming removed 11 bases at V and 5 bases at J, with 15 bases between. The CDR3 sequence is CASQAGLETQYF. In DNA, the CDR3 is TGTGCCTCCCAGGCAGGGTTGGAGACCCAGTACTTC.

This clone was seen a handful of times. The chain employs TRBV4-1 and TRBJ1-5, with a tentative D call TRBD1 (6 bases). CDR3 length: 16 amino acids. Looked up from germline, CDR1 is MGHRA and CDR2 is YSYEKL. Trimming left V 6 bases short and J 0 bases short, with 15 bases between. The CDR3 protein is CASRQSPDSSNQPQHF. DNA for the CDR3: TGCGCCAGCAGGCAGAGCCCGGACAGTAGCAATCAGCCCCAGCATTTT.

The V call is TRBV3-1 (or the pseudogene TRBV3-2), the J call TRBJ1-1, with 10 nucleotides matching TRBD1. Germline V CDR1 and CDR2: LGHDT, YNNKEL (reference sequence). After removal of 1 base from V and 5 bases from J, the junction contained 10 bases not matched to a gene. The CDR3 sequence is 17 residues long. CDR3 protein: CASSQAGQGFTRTEAFF. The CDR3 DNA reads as TGTGCCAGCAGCCAAGCGGGACAGGGGTTTACGAGAACTGAAGCTTTCTTT.